This TCR beta chain was identified in a study of blood T cell repertoires in COVID-19. Study background: Samples of COVID-19 (acute and convalescent) were obtained from the United States, Italy and Spain. The analysed material was cDNA or gDNA that came from T cells, B-cell-depleted T cells, or PBMCs.

In the source study's methods: Amplification of reference gene primers provided the estimated nucleated cell counts. The repertoire was sequenced with immunoSEQ multiplex PCR; TCRdb's copy has only in-frame clones and lacks some. V, J and clone size derive from that table, while D and trimming were established from the DNA sequence. The table shows more than 350,000 clones, with 70% to 90% occurring only once. The Seattle site enrolled patients during active infection and followed them longitudinally. The germline V and J ends were trimmed by 2 bases and 3 bases, with 10 bases remaining between them. The CDR3 loop spans 13 amino acids. Germline loops: CDR1 GTSNPN, CDR2 SVGIG (reference sequence).

The TCR originated in a woman in her twenties or thirties with COVID-19, enrolled during active disease. The chain employs TRBV30 and TRBJ1-2; TRBD1 is a possible D gene (5 bases). Sequenced sample: peripheral blood. CDR3 in amino acids: CAWSKIGDYGYTF. The DNA for the CDR3 is TGTGCCTGGAGTAAGATAGGGGACTATGGCTACACCTTC.